This T cell receptor beta chain stems from a study of blood T cell repertoires in COVID-19. Study-level information: In each case, the material was cDNA or gDNA derived from T cells, B-cell-depleted T cells, or PBMCs.

Germline CDR1 MNHEY, CDR2 SVGAGI. This CDR3 is built from 13 residues. With 6 bases removed from V and 3 bases from J, the gap between germline ends came to 12 bases. Profiling relied on immunoSEQ multiplex PCR, and the TCRdb table lists in-frame clones only, not all of them. The sample has approximately 170,000 clones, approximately 80% seen once. The cohort comprised adults aged about 18 to 90 years residing in some 24 US areas. Cohorts were determined from participant-reported clinical history. Among Cohort 3 donors, those recovered had two negative PCRs, clearance, or symptom resolution. The V and J genes are TRBV6-5 and TRBJ2-7, with TRBD2 as a possible D gene (6 bases). The sample consisted of PBMCs or T cells enriched from blood (not recorded which). The clonotype comes from a woman aged 45-65 years who had recovered from COVID-19. CDR3 region: CASSRGKSYEQYF. CDR3 DNA sequence: TGTGCCAGCAGCCGCGGGAAGAGCTACGAGCAGTACTTC.